This T cell receptor (beta chain) emerged from a study of blood T cell repertoires in COVID-19. Study overall: PBMCs, B-cell-depleted T cells, or T cells provided the cDNA or gDNA that made up the material.

Cohort assignment relied on participant-reported clinical history. Exposed volunteers were people who met a COVID-19 case within 2 weeks before study entry. Source study methods: Estimates of nucleated cell counts were drawn from the amplification of reference gene primers. The table came from immunoSEQ multiplex PCR; TCRdb's copy has only in-frame clones and leaves some out. The D gene and trimming were derived from the DNA, and the V and J assignments and clone size from that table. The table lists 200,000 to 250,000 clones, around 91% of them singletons. Input material: PBMCs or T cells enriched from blood (not recorded which). This TCR came from a young man who had been exposed to COVID-19.

The CDR3 coding sequence is TGTGCCAGCAGTAGGACTAGCGGCGGGGAGCTGTTTTTT. Amino acids: CASSRTSGGELFF. The J gene is TRBJ2-2, the V gene TRBV6-5; 10 bases fit TRBD2. CDR3 size: 13 residues. V gave up 5 bases and J gave up 7 bases; unmatched junction bases: 1. Germline CDR1 reads MNHEY; CDR2 reads SVGAGI.